The next 20 T cell receptor beta chains were all read from a single sample in a study of shared clonotypes between healthy human individuals (dated by TCRdb to 2019 to 2021). Libraries were made using the immunoSEQ multiplex PCR assay. Entries here come from immuneACCESS through TCRdb and include only in-frame sequences with V and J called. Some clones fail to appear in such tables; in the studies checked, an unresolved V gene covers under half of the shortfall, and the cause of the remainder is unknown. This sample gives about 1.1 million clones in total; approximately 80% of them show up just once. The ten top clones hold roughly 0.62% of the sample. The specimen was memory CD4+ T cells from PBMCs. Reading the label with the study, this specimen's cell subset or site is: CD45RA-negative fraction. The receptor set was obtained from a man aged 18 to 29 in good health. Some clones in this sample may be carry-over from other donors' samples.

The V call is TRBV19, the J call TRBJ2-1, with a weak D call TRBD2 (6 bases). The V end was cut by 3 bases, the J end by 7 bases, with 13 bases between. CDR3 length: 14 amino acids. Per the germline V gene, CDR1 is LNHDA and CDR2 is SQIVND (reference sequence). CDR3 loop: CASSIRGGGNEQFF. The CDR3 region has the DNA TGTGCCAGTAGTATCCGGGGAGGTGGGAATGAGCAGTTCTTC.

The chain combines TRBV7-3 with TRBJ2-1; D call uncertain. CDR1 and CDR2 from the germline V gene are SGHTA and FQGTGA. Trimming removed 0 bases at V and 5 bases at J, with 8 bases between. The CDR3 has 14 residues. CDR3 loop: CASSLTRWDNEQFF. As DNA, the CDR3 is TGTGCCAGCAGCTTAACACGGTGGGACAATGAGCAGTTCTTC. The whole variable domain, filled in from reference TRBV7-3 and TRBJ2-1, reads GAGVSQTPSNKVTEKGKYVELRCDPISGHTALYWYRQSLGQGPEFLIYFQGTGAADDSGLPNDRFFAVRPEGSVSTLKIQRTERGDSAVYLCASSLTRWDNEQFFGPGTRLTVL.

The V and J genes are TRBV4-1 and TRBJ2-2, with 10 bases lining up with TRBD1. The germline V gene encodes CDR1 MGHRA and CDR2 YSYEKL. The trim removed 3 bases at V and 7 bases at J, leaving 5 bases unmatched. The CDR3 loop spans 15 amino acids. CDR3 amino acids: CASSHGTGVIGELFF. CDR3 nucleotide sequence: TGCGCCAGCAGCCACGGGACAGGGGTCATCGGGGAGCTGTTTTTT.

V usage is TRBV28 and J usage is TRBJ2-3; possible D gene TRBD2, 6 bases. Trimming removed 8 bases from V and 2 bases from J, with 14 bases in between. Germline values: CDR1 MDHEN, CDR2 SYDVKM. The CDR3 covers 14 residues. CDR3 protein: CASLEGGLTDTQYF. As DNA, the CDR3 is TGTGCCAGCTTGGAGGGCGGGCTCACAGATACGCAGTATTTT.

This clone appeared a few times. This chain joins TRBV6-1 and TRBJ2-1, with TRBD2 identical over 10 bases. CDR3 length: 14 residues. V gave up 7 bases and J gave up 8 bases; unmatched junction bases: 8. CDR1 is MNHNS and CDR2 is SASEGT in the germline V gene. The CDR3 protein is CASTASGSRDEQFF. The CDR3 DNA sequence: TGTGCCAGCACGGCTAGCGGGAGTAGGGATGAGCAGTTCTTC.

This clone appeared many times. V usage is TRBV4-3 and J usage is TRBJ2-2; 7 nucleotides line up with TRBD2. The CDR3 runs to 22 residues. J lost 3 bases, V lost 0 bases, and 22 bases had no gene match. Germline CDR1 and CDR2: LGHNA and YSLEER. The CDR3 DNA follows: TGCGCCAGCAGCCAAGAGGGCGGGAGCGTTAGGAGGCTTCTTCGGGACACCGGGGAGCTGTTTTTT. This sequence encodes CASSQEGGSVRRLLRDTGELFF.

The rearrangement joins TRBV27 to TRBJ2-2; 8 bases line up with TRBD1. The CDR3 contains 14 residues. The germline gives CDR1 MNHEY, CDR2 SMNVEV (reference sequence). With 7 bases clipped from V and 5 bases from J, the junction kept 6 bases outside the gene matches. The chain's CDR3 is CASTRQGATGELFF. The CDR3 region has the DNA TGTGCCAGCACCCGGCAGGGGGCGACCGGGGAGCTGTTTTTT.

The V call is TRBV4-3, the J call TRBJ2-3; no clear D gene. V was cut by 2 bases and J by 1 base, with 7 bases left in between. Germline V gene lookup returns CDR1 LGHNA and CDR2 YSLEER. This CDR3 contains 14 residues. CDR3 nucleotide sequence: TGCGCCAGCAGCCAACAACTGCGCACAGATACGCAGTATTTT. Protein sequence: CASSQQLRTDTQYF.

This clone was observed a single time. This chain joins TRBV5-6 and TRBJ2-5; no definite D call. The end of the DNA aligns better with TRBJ2-7, so the J call may be wrong. This CDR3 has 13 amino acids. Germline V gives CDR1 SGHDT, CDR2 YYEEEE. The CDR3 DNA follows: TGTGCCAGCAACCTCGGACGGACCTACGAGCAGTACTTC. Its protein is CASNLGRTYEQYF.

The V and J genes are TRBV4-3 and TRBJ2-7; 7 nucleotides line up with TRBD1. The J segment lost 0 bases and the V segment lost 4 bases, leaving 6 bases of the junction unmatched. From germline, CDR1 is LGHNA and CDR2 YSLEER. The CDR3 is 15 amino acids. DNA for the CDR3: TGCGCCAGCAGCCGCGGACAGGACGACTCCTACGAGCAGTACTTC. Protein sequence: CASSRGQDDSYEQYF.

The gene calls are TRBV27 and TRBJ1-2, with D maybe TRBD1 (5 bases). V lost 7 bases and J 6 bases, leaving 15 bases between the germline ends. This CDR3 has 13 amino acids. The V gene's germline CDR1 is MNHEY and CDR2 SMNVEV (reference sequence). CDR3 sequence: CASKMIGGDGYTF. In DNA form, the CDR3 reads TGTGCCAGCAAAATGATCGGGGGGGATGGCTACACCTTC.

V usage is TRBV5-1 and J usage is TRBJ2-1, with D possibly being TRBD2 (6 bases). Germline V gene lookup returns CDR1 SGHRS and CDR2 YFSETQ. Trimming removed 2 bases at V and 8 bases at J, with 17 bases between. This CDR3 comprises 15 residues. CDR3 loop: CASSLGSSVGDEQFF. The DNA for the CDR3 is TGCGCCAGCAGCTTAGGCTCTAGCGTCGGCGATGAGCAGTTCTTC.

The rearrangement uses TRBV7-3 and TRBJ2-7; D not certain. The germline CDR1 and CDR2 sequences are SGHTA and FQGTGA. The V end was cut by 2 bases, the J end by 2 bases, with 7 bases between. The CDR3 covers 13 residues. The CDR3 spells CASSLLGTYEQYF. The CDR3 coding sequence is TGTGCCAGCAGCTTACTAGGAACCTACGAGCAGTACTTC.

CDR3 nucleotide sequence: TGTGCCAGCAGCTTTTCTAGCTGGAGACGGGACAGGGTGAACACTGAAGCTTTCTTT. Protein product: CASSFSSWRRDRVNTEAFF. This rearrangement joins TRBV7-9 to TRBJ1-1; 9 bases fit TRBD1. The CDR3 has 19 amino acids. Germline trimming cut 3 bases from V and 0 bases from J; bases unmatched to any gene: 14. CDR1 SEHNR and CDR2 FQNEAQ come from the germline V gene (reference sequence).

This rearrangement joins TRBV11-2 to TRBJ2-1; 14 bases agree with TRBD2. The germline V gene has CDR1 SGHAT and CDR2 FQNNGV. CDR3 size: 16 residues. V was clipped by 5 bases and J by 10 bases; unmatched bases: 10. The CDR3 sequence: CASSTTRLAGGSEQFF. The CDR3 DNA is TGTGCCAGCAGCACCACTAGACTAGCGGGAGGGAGCGAGCAGTTCTTC.

The V and J genes are TRBV27 and TRBJ2-1; 8 bases are a match to TRBD2. V lost 4 bases to trimming and J lost 4 bases; unmatched junction nucleotides: 6. The CDR3 is made up of 15 amino acids. CDR1 is MNHEY, CDR2 SMNVEV, per germline (reference sequence). The CDR3 sequence: CASSYSGRGYNEQFF. CDR3 nucleotide sequence: TGTGCCAGCAGTTACAGCGGGAGAGGGTACAATGAGCAGTTCTTC.

This chain links TRBV6-6 with TRBJ2-7, with D tentatively TRBD2 (7 bases). The CDR3 loop spans 15 amino acids. Germline CDR1 reads MNHNY; CDR2 reads SVGAGI (reference sequence). V was shortened by 5 bases and J by 9 bases, with 23 bases between the two germline ends. The CDR3: CASSAQAGTTLRQYF. DNA for the CDR3: TGTGCCAGCAGTGCTCAAGCGGGGACAACCCTTAGGCAGTACTTC.

The chain uses TRBV28 and TRBJ2-7; TRBD2 aligns across 7 bases. Germline loops: CDR1 MDHEN, CDR2 SYDVKM. The CDR3 is 14 residues long. The V gene end was trimmed by 6 bases and the J gene end by 4 bases; junction bases not matched to a gene: 9. In DNA, the CDR3 is TGTGCCAGCAGATCGAGCGGGACGGGTTACGAGCAGTACTTC. Translation: CASRSSGTGYEQYF.

This clone was observed once. The chain links TRBV27 to TRBJ2-7; 8 bases map to TRBD1. Germline V CDR1 and CDR2: MNHEY, SMNVEV (reference sequence). The V and J ends lost 5 bases and 2 bases, in that order; junction bases with no gene match: 5. The CDR3 is 14 amino acids. In DNA form, the CDR3 reads TGTGCCAGCAGTAGACAGGGGAGGACCTACGAGCAGTACTTC. Translated, it gives CASSRQGRTYEQYF.

This clone was observed a handful of times. The sample has other DNA sequences that encode this CDR3 too. The CDR3 protein is CASSLDWGLVRERETQYF. CDR3 coding DNA: TGTGCCAGCAGCTTAGATTGGGGACTAGTAAGAGAGCGGGAGACCCAGTACTTC. This chain joins TRBV11-2 and TRBJ2-5; 8 bases align to TRBD2. This CDR3 comprises 18 residues. Germline values: CDR1 SGHAT, CDR2 FQNNGV. Germline trimming cut 0 bases from V and 5 bases from J; bases unmatched to any gene: 14.